The sequence of this TCR beta chain was determined in a study of identical twins. Healthy Caucasians provided all donations. One entry per CDR3 protein results from TCRdb running MiXCR on the 5' RACE reads. Seen here are 1,800,000 or so distinct CDR3 sequences, 32% observed once, and the top ten hold around 0.25%. The length of the CDR3 is 15 residues. Germline V CDR1 and CDR2: MNHNS, SASEGT. J gave up 3 bases and V 6 bases, and 7 bases lay outside the gene matches. In regard to this clonotype: No antigen is known for it.

Study-wide findings and caveats: Abundant beta clonotypes from cord blood bore fewer insertions; memory repertoires lacked this pattern.

Sequenced sample: cord blood. The source is a newborn girl in good health. The chain uses TRBV6-1 and TRBJ1-4, with 7 positions matching TRBD1. The CDR3 loop reads CASRFWTGSNEKLFF. As DNA, the CDR3 is TGTGCCAGCAGATTCTGGACAGGTTCTAATGAAAAACTGTTTTTT.